Listed below are T cell receptor beta chains from one sample, sequenced in a study of cytomegalovirus exposure and HLA in healthy donors. Profiling relied on immunoSEQ multiplex PCR, and the TCRdb table lists in-frame clones only, not all of them. The sample consists of around 150,000 clones, over 75% of them appearing once. Source material: PBMCs. These receptors were taken from a man aged 18 to 29 in good health and CMV-seropositive. Both conserved end residues are part of each CDR3. The D gene is left open where the match is weak. Expanded clones get a size class; other rows say once, few or many, or leave the size out.

>TRBD2|TRBJ2-5|once|16|TRBV5-1
TGCGCCAGCAGCTTGGCCGGACTAGCGGGGCAAGAGACCCAGTACTTC
CASSLAGLAGQETQYF
>TRBD2|TRBJ2-7|-|14|TRBV11-3
TGTGCCAGCAGACAAAGCGGGGGGGACGGCGAGCAGTACTTC
CASRQSGGDGEQYF
>-|TRBJ2-2|-|17|TRBV7-5
TGTGCCAGAAGCCCCCCCGCCGCAGGGGGCCCCACCGGGGAGCTGTTTTTT
CARSPPAAGGPTGELFF
>TRBD2|TRBJ2-5|-|15|TRBV7-2
TGTGCCAGCAGCTCGAGGACTAGCGGGGGAGAGACCCAGTACTTC
CASSSRTSGGETQYF
>TRBD2|TRBJ2-5|-|14|TRBV5-1
TGCGCCAGCAGCGGGGCTAGCGGGGGGGAGACCCAGTACTTC
CASSGASGGETQYF
>TRBD1|TRBJ1-2|-|17|TRBV4-3
TGCGCCAGCAGCCAAGATTTCGGACAGGGTATTGTCTATGGCTACACCTTC
CASSQDFGQGIVYGYTF
>-|TRBJ1-2|-|11|TRBV4-3
TGCGCCAGCAGCCATGGGGGGAGCTACACCTTC
CASSHGGSYTF
>TRBD1|TRBJ1-4|few|15|TRBV7-9
TGTGCCAGCAGCAAAAGACAGGGGACAGATGAAAAACTGTTTTTT
CASSKRQGTDEKLFF
>-|TRBJ2-3|-|14|TRBV15
TGTGCCACCAGCAGAGAACCAGGGGTAACTACGCAGTATTTT
CATSREPGVTTQYF
>TRBD2|TRBJ2-5|-|17|TRBV5-6
TGTGCCAGCAGCTGGCCGGGGACTAGCGGGGACCAAGAGACCCAGTACTTC
CASSWPGTSGDQETQYF
>-|TRBJ2-2|-|13|TRBV25-1
TGTGCCAGCAGTGATCTGACAGCCGGGGAGCTGTTTTTT
CASSDLTAGELFF
>-|TRBJ1-2|-|15|TRBV7-3
TGTGCCAGCAGCTTGGGAGGGATGACTAACTATGGCTACACCTTC
CASSLGGMTNYGYTF
>TRBD2|TRBJ2-7|-|14|TRBV9
TGTGCCAGCAGCGCGGGACTAGCGGGGGCCCTAAGGTACTTC
CASSAGLAGALRYF
>-|TRBJ1-1|-|14|TRBV4-1
TGCGCCAGCAGCCGCCAACAGGCGAACACTGAAGCTTTCTTT
CASSRQQANTEAFF
>TRBD2|TRBJ2-7|-|15|TRBV5-4
TGTGCCAGCAGCTTGGGGCTAGCGGGGAACTACGAGCAGTACTTC
CASSLGLAGNYEQYF
>-|TRBJ2-3|-|14|TRBV5-1
TGCGCCAGCAGCTCGGGAGCCCCTGCAGATACGCAGTATTTT
CASSSGAPADTQYF
>-|TRBJ2-3|-|17|TRBV10-1
TGCGCCAGCAGTGAGTCGAAGGGTACAGGCTACACAGATACGCAGTATTTT
CASSESKGTGYTDTQYF
>TRBD2|TRBJ2-5|-|16|TRBV19
TGTGCCAGTAGTATAGGGACTAGCGGGGGAGGTGCGGCCCAGTACTTC
CASSIGTSGGGAAQYF